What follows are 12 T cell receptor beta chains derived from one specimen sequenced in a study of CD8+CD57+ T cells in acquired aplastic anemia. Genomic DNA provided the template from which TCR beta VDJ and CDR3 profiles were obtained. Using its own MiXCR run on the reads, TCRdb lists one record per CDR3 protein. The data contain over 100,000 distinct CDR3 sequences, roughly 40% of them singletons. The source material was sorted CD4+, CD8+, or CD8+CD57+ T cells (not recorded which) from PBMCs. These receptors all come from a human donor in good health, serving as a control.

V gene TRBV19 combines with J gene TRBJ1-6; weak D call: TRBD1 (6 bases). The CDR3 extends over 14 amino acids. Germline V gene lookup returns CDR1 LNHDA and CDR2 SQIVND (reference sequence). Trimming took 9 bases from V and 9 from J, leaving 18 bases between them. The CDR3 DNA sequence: TGTGCCAGCATAATACAGGGCTCCAGTTCACCCCTCCACTTT. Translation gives CASIIQGSSSPLHF.

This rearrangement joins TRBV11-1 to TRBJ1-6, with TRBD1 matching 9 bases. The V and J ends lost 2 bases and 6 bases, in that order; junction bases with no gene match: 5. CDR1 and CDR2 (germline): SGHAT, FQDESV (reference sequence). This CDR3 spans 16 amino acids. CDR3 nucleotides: TGTGCCAGCAGCTTATCTGGGACAGGGATTAATTCACCCCTCCACTTT. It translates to CASSLSGTGINSPLHF.

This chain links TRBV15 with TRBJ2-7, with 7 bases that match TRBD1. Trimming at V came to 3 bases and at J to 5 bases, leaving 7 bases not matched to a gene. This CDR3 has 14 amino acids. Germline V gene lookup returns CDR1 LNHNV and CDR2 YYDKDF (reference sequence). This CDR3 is CATSSTGVLDEQYF. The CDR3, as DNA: TGTGCCACCAGCAGCACAGGGGTCCTGGACGAGCAGTACTTC.

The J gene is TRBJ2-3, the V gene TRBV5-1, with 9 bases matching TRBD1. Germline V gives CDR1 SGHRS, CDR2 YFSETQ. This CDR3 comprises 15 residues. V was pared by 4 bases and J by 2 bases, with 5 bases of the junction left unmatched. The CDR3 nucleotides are TGCGCCAGCAGCCCCGGGACAGGGTCCACAGATACGCAGTATTTT. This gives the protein CASSPGTGSTDTQYF. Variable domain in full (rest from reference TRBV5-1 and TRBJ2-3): KAGVTQTPRYLIKTRGQQVTLSCSPISGHRSVSWYQQTPGQGLQFLFEYFSETQRNKGNFPGRFSGRQFSNSRSEMNVSTLELGDSALYLCASSPGTGSTDTQYFGPGTRLTVL.

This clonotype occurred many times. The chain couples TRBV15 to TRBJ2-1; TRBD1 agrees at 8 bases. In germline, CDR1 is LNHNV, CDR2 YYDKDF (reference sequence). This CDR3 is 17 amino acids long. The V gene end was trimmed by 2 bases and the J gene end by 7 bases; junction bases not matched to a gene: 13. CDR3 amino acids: CATSRTVDRARGNEQFF. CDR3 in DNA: TGTGCCACCAGCAGAACGGTGGACAGGGCGAGGGGGAATGAGCAGTTCTTC. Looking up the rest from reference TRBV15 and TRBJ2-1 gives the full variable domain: DAMVIQNPRYQVTQFGKPVTLSCSQTLNHNVMYWYQQKSSQAPKLLFHYYDKDFNNEADTPDNFQSRRPNTSFCFLDIRSPGLGDTAMYLCATSRTVDRARGNEQFFGPGTRLTVL.

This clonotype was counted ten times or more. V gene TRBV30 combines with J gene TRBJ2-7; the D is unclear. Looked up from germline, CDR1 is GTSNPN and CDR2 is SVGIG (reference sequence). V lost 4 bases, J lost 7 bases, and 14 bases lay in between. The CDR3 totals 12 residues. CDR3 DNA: TGTGCCTGGACGTCTACACGGCGGGAGCAGTACTTC. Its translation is CAWTSTRREQYF.

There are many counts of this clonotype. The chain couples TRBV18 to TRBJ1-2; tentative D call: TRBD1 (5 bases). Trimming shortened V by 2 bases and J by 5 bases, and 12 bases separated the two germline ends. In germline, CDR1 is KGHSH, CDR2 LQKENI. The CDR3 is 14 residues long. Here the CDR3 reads CASSPGQGRYGYTF. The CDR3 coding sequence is TGTGCCAGCTCACCAGGTCAGGGAAGATATGGCTACACCTTC.

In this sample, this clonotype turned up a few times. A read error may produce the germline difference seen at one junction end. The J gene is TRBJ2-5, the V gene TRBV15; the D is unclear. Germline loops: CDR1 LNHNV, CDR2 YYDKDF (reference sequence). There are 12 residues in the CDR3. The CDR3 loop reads CATSRDTELQCF. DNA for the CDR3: TGTGCCACCAGCAGAGACACAGAGCTGCAGTGCTTC. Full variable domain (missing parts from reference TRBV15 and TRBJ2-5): DAMVIQNPRYQVTQFGKPVTLSCSQTLNHNVMYWYQQKSSQAPKLLFHYYDKDFNNEADTPDNFQSRRPNTSFCFLDIRSPGLGDTAMYLCATSRDTELQCFGPGTRLLVL.

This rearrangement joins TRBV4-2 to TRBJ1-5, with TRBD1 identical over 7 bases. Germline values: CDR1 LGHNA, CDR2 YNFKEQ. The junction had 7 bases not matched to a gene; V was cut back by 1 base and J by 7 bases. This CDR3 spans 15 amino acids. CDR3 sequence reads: CASSQADRMGQPQHF. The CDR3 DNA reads TGTGCCAGCAGCCAAGCGGACAGGATGGGCCAGCCCCAGCATTTT.

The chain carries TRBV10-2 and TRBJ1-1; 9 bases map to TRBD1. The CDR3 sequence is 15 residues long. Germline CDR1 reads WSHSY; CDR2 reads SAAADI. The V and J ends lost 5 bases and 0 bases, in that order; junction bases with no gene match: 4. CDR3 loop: CASSRQGGMNTEAFF. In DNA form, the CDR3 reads TGCGCCAGCAGTCGACAGGGGGGGATGAACACTGAAGCTTTCTTT.

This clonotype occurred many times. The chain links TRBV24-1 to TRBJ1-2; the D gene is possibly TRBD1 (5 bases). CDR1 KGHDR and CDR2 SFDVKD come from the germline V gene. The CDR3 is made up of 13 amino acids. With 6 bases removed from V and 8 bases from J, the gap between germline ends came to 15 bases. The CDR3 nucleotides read TGTGCCACCAGTTCCTTCGGGGGAGGAGGCTACACCTTC. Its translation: CATSSFGGGGYTF.

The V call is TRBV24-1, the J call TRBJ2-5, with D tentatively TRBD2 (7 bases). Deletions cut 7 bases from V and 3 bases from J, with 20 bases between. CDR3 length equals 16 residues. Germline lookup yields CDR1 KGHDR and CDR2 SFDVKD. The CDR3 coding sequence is TGTGCCACCAGACCGGGGAGGGGACAAGAAAAAGAGACCCAGTACTTC. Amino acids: CATRPGRGQEKETQYF.